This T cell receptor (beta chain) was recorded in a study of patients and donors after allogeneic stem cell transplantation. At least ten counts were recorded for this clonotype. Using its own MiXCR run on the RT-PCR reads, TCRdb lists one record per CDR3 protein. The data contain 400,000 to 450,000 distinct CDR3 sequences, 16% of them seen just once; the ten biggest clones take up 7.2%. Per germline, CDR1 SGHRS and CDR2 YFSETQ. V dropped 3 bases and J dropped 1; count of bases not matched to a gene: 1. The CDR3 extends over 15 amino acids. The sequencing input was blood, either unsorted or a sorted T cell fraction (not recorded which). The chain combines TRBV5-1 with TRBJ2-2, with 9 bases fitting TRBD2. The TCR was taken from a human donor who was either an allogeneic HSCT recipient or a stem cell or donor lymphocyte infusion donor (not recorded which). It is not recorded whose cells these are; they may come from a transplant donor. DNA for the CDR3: TGCGCCAGCAGCTCTAGCGGGATGAACACCGGGGAGCTGTTTTTT. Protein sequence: CASSSSGMNTGELFF. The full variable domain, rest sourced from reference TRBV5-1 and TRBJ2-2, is KAGVTQTPRYLIKTRGQQVTLSCSPISGHRSVSWYQQTPGQGLQFLFEYFSETQRNKGNFPGRFSGRQFSNSRSEMNVSTLELGDSALYLCASSSSGMNTGELFFGEGSRLTVL.